The present TCR beta chain was sequenced within a study of vaccination and CD4 T cells after COVID-19 (dated by TCRdb to between 2021 and 2022). At the level of the whole study: The convalescent cohort included six males and four females, with two Hispanic individuals, seven Caucasians, two Asians and one multiracial person. Participants got two doses of the Pfizer-BioNTech BNT162b2 vaccine (n=8) or two doses of the Moderna mRNA-1273 vaccine (n=2). Post-COVID blood samples from convalescent patients were collected a median of around 100 days after diagnosis, with a range of 35 to 161 days. Post-vaccine blood samples were obtained a median of around 74 days after the second vaccine dose, with a range of about 12 to 241 days. For stimulating the cultures, overlapping spike peptide pools were used, derived from SARS-CoV-2 as well as from the common cold coronaviruses HCoV-NL63, HCoV-OC43 and HCoV-229E. As controls, cultures received a CEFX viral epitope pool (the positive control), an HIV-1 Nef peptide pool (the negative control), or no peptide at all. In around ten COVID-19 convalescent patients and a few infection-naive healthy vaccine recipients, the spike-specific CD4+ TCR repertoire before mRNA vaccination was compared with the repertoire after mRNA vaccination. In an earlier paper using these donors, memory CD4+ T cell crossreactivity between SARS-CoV-2 and common cold coronavirus spike proteins was assessed at the TCR clonotype level. General conclusions and limits of the study: Of the vaccine-specific clones found in convalescent patients, nearly all (304 of 307) were mono-reactive for SARS-CoV-2 spike instead of being cross-reactive with common cold coronaviruses. Relatively few convalescent patients were included in the study, and early timepoints after natural infection were not analyzed. An increase in the median number of SARS-CoV-2-reactive clonotypes from approximately 20 after infection to 35 to 40 after vaccination was observed, but the change was not found to be significant. In convalescent patients, a median approximately 90% of post-vaccine SARS-CoV-2-reactive clones were detected only after vaccination, suggesting vaccine-specific priming.

The library was built by means of PCR. At the Johns Hopkins FTIC core, DNA from the cultured CD4+ T cells underwent TCR sequencing with the Oncomine TCR Beta short-read assay. Genomic DNA was extracted from the cultured CD4+ T cells with the QIAamp micro DNA kit. Oncomine TCR Beta libraries from cultured CD4+ T cells were pooled using unique dual indexes and sequenced on an Illumina iSeq 100. On the study's bioinformatics: Non-productive sequences were removed, and CDR3s that did not start with C, did not end with F or W, or were shorter than 7 amino acids were discarded. The MANAFEST web application was used to identify antigen-specific clonotypes by comparing peptide-stimulated wells against reference wells and other culture wells. To be called positive, a clone needed an FDR below 0.05, an odds ratio above 5, and a productive frequency above 0.1% in at least two of three replicate wells. Cross-reactive clonotypes were defined as significantly expanded in both SARS-CoV-2 spike wells and at least one common cold coronavirus spike condition. Similarity between CDR3 sequences was evaluated in R version 3.6.1 using Levenshtein distances (stringdist) and unrooted phylogenetic trees (ape). In TCRdb, the public reads were trimmed at Q25 with fastp and aligned with MiXCR, with productive beta chains retained. Records with the same CDR3 protein are collapsed into one entry carrying the most frequent genes and DNA. The V and J calls come from TCRdb's annotation, not from the publication. In all, the sample holds around 9,400 distinct CDR3 sequences, and around a third of those were seen once. The ten largest clones represent 22% of the sample.

About this clonotype: Its binding antigen is unknown. No clone much larger than this one lies a single base away; base qualities are absent.

The sample's treatment or condition label, in plain terms: roughly ten-day PBMC culture with coronavirus spike peptide pools or control peptides (ViraFEST assay). CD4+ T cells from unexposed donors were collected before the COVID-19 pandemic (2011-2018). The ViraFEST assay was used in the study, in which antigen-specific T cells were expanded with peptide pools and expanded clonotypes were subsequently identified by TCR sequencing. Each well held 2.2 million or so PBMCs cultured with around 10 ug/ml peptide pools in IMDM containing approximately 5% human AB serum and 10 IU/ml IL-2. Half of the culture medium was replaced with fresh IL-2-containing medium on days 3 and 7. Once the cells had been in culture for over 9 days, the EasySep CD4+ T cell isolation kit was used to isolate CD4+ T cells by negative selection. As far as cell numbers permitted, CD4+ T cells from unexposed donors were tested for reactivity against SARS-CoV-2 S and N as well as four spike pools from common cold coronaviruses. Ficoll-Paque Plus gradient centrifugation was used to isolate PBMCs from whole blood, and the isolated PBMCs were then either used fresh or cryopreserved at -140C. Each culture condition was generally run in triplicate wells. The leukapheresis product used for the unexposed donors was purchased from a commercial source.

The sequence was obtained from a human donor in good health. The source material was CD4+ T cells from blood, cultured in vitro.

The nucleotide sequence is TGTGCCAGTAGTATCAGGGACGGGGCCAACGTCCTGACTTTC. This is translated as CASSIRDGANVLTF. The receptor chain draws on TRBV19 and TRBJ2-6, with the D call perhaps TRBD1 or TRBD2, as 5 bases match in each case. The CDR3 contains 14 residues, cysteine and phenylalanine counted. Only the CDR3 part of the read is kept: 42 bases, read in frame from the first base. CDR1 and CDR2 (LNHDA, SQIVND) derive from the germline V gene (reference sequence). V and J lose 3 bases and 4 bases, and a span of 7 bases separates them. The full variable domain, completed from the reference TRBV19 and TRBJ2-6 proteins outside the CDR3, reads DGGITQSPKYLFRKEGQNVTLSCEQNLNHDAMYWYRQDPGQGLRLIYYSQIVNDFQKGDIAEGYSVSREKKESFPLTVTSAQKNPTAFYLCASSIRDGANVLTFGAGSRLTVL.